The clone carrying this T cell receptor beta chain was counted ten times or more. The CDR3 is made up of 15 amino acids. V lost 6 bases and J lost 0, with 12 bases in between. Described time point: patch test 1, 2 weeks after DPC sensitization. Treatment noted: therapeutic diphenylcyclopropenone sensitization with weekly scalp DPC. Blood was drawn before each patch test was applied. These data come from a study of human T cells and chemical hapten exposure. In the study overall: Predominantly women, the patients had alopecia areata, totalis or universalis.

TCRdb analysed the RACE reads with MiXCR anew, one entry per CDR3 protein. The sample lists fewer than 100,000 distinct CDR3 sequences, over 9.5% occurring once. Sequenced here: whole blood, sampled in connection with sensitization to the hapten diphenylcyclopropenone (DPC). This sequence originates from a woman aged 60 to 75 with alopecia areata. Some clones in this sample may be carry-over from other donors' samples. This chain uses TRBV12-3 or TRBV12-4 with TRBJ1-5; D gene unclear. The CDR3 coding sequence is TGTGCCAGCAGGGAACAGATCTATAGCAATCAGCCCCAGCATTTT. It encodes CASREQIYSNQPQHF.